One sample yielded the 4 T cell receptor beta chains listed below, sequenced in a study of cytomegalovirus exposure and HLA in healthy donors. The PCR employed 60 Vbeta primers together with 13 Jbeta primers. Here immunoSEQ multiplex PCR was the method, and the copy in TCRdb shows in-frame clones only, minus some. The data show approximately 110,000 clones, roughly 71% seen once. The sample comprised PBMCs. The receptors derive from a woman aged 45-60 years in good health and CMV-seropositive.

The J gene is TRBJ1-5, the V gene TRBV6-5, with TRBD1 matching 9 bases. Looked up from germline, CDR1 is MNHEY and CDR2 is SVGAGI. V was clipped by 5 bases and J by 7 bases; unmatched bases: 9. The CDR3 has 15 amino acids. The CDR3 sequence is CASSRGQGRIQPQHF. The CDR3 coding sequence is TGTGCCAGCAGTCGGGGACAGGGCCGGATCCAGCCCCAGCATTTT.

This chain links TRBV2 with TRBJ1-4; D is perhaps TRBD1 (6 bases). This CDR3 is 14 amino acids long. Deletions cut 6 bases from V and 4 bases from J, with 12 bases between. CDR1 and CDR2 (germline): SNHLY, FYNNEI. The CDR3 DNA follows: TGTGCCAGCAGGGGGGACACGTTTAATGAAAAACTGTTTTTT. Its protein product is CASRGDTFNEKLFF.

This clone showed up just a few times. This chain links TRBV9 with TRBJ1-2; D possibly corresponds to TRBD1 (5 bases). Trimming cost V 0 bases and J 7 bases, with 10 bases left between them. The CDR3 is made up of 13 amino acids. Germline lookup yields CDR1 SGDLS and CDR2 YYNGEE. The CDR3 sequence: CASSVGGDRGYTF. In DNA form, the CDR3 reads TGTGCCAGCAGCGTAGGGGGGGACCGTGGCTACACCTTC.

The chain has TRBV27 and TRBJ1-2; tentatively, D is TRBD1 (5 bases). Trimming removed 6 bases at V and 9 bases at J, with 23 bases between. CDR3 size: 15 residues. Germline assignment: CDR1 MNHEY and CDR2 SMNVEV (reference sequence). The CDR3 here is CASRTDSPLMSRYTF. CDR3 nucleotides: TGTGCCAGCAGAACTGACAGTCCTCTCATGTCACGCTACACCTTC.